The entry that follows covers one T cell receptor (beta chain) sequence. Its antigen remains unidentified. These data originate in a study of T cell responses to AZD1222 COVID-19 vaccine. Findings and caveats of the study: Donors, mostly white British, included more females; clonal diversity was possibly underestimated.

TCRdb keeps only in-frame clones here, not all; method: immunoSEQ multiplex PCR. This sample carries roughly 65,000 clones, around 80% of them seen once, and the ten largest clones take over 10%. The CDR3 covers 17 residues. The TCR comes from an adult in good health. Specimen: peripheral blood, collected on day 0 of AZD1222 vaccination. The rearrangement joins TRBV1 to TRBJ2-7; the table assigns TRBD2, which was not confirmed against the DNA. TRBV1 is a recognized pseudogene. CDR3 sequence reads: CTSSQSAKLAGSYEQYF. The CDR3 nucleotides are TGCACCAGCAGCCAGAGTGCGAAACTAGCGGGGTCCTACGAGCAGTACTTC.